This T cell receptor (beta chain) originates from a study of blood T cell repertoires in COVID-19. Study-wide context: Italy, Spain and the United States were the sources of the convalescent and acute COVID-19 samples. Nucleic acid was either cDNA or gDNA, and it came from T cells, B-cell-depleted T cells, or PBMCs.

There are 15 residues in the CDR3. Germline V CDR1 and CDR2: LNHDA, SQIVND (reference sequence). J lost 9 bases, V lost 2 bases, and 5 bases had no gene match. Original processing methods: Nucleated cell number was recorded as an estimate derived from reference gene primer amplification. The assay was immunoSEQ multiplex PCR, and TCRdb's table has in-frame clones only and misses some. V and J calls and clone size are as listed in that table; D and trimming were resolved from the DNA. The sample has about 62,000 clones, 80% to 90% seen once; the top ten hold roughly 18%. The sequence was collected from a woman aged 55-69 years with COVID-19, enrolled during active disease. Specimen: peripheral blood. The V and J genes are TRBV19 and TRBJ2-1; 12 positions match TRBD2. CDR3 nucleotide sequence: TGTGCCAGTAGTATAAGACTAGCGGGAGCGGGTGAGCAGTTCTTC. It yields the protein CASSIRLAGAGEQFF.